This T cell receptor beta chain was recorded in a study of T cells in Graves' hyperthyroidism and ophthalmopathy. Details on this clonotype: The antigen is not known.

Template material for amplifying TCR beta CDR3 regions consisted of RNA transcripts. TCR CDR3 regions were first amplified by RT-PCR with HTBI primers. Using its own MiXCR run on the multiplex PCR reads, TCRdb lists one record per CDR3 protein. The table lists approximately 870,000 distinct CDR3 sequences, 38% of them singletons, with around 10% in the top ten. The V gene's germline CDR1 is SGDLS and CDR2 YYNGEE. Trimming removed 4 bases from V and 12 bases from J, with 11 bases in between. This CDR3 spans 12 amino acids. Diagnoses were made from clinical symptoms, serum measures (thyroxine and TRAb), thyroid ultrasound and orbital computed tomography. Findings and limits, study-wide: Ophthalmopathy could be told apart from stable hyperthyroidism with a 13 V-J model.

The V call is TRBV9, the J call TRBJ1-6, with no clear D. The sequencing input was blood. The TCR sequence derives from a man in his late teens or twenties with Graves' hyperthyroidism. The CDR3 protein is CASSQGRVPLHF. CDR3 coding DNA: TGTGCCAGCAGCCAAGGACGTGTACCCCTCCACTTT. Full variable domain (outside the CDR3, taken from reference TRBV9 and TRBJ1-6): DSGVTQTPKHLITATGQRVTLRCSPRSGDLSVYWYQQSLDQGLQFLIQYYNGEERAKGNILERFSAQQFPDLHSELNLSSLELGDSALYFCASSQGRVPLHFGNGTRLTVT.